The 28 T cell receptor beta chains in this list originate from one sample, sequenced in a study of blood T cell repertoires in COVID-19. Using immunoSEQ multiplex PCR, the repertoire was profiled, and TCRdb retains in-frame clones only, with some absent. The sample consists of some 74,000 clones, 75% to 85% of them appearing once. The sequencing input was peripheral blood. Source of these receptors: a man older than 75 with acute or convalescent COVID-19.

This chain uses TRBV30 with TRBJ1-2, with D perhaps matching TRBD1 (5 bases). There are 15 residues in the CDR3. Germline-derived CDR1 and CDR2 are GTSNPN and SVGIG (reference sequence). The ends were cut back, 2 bases at V and 6 bases at J, with 19 bases in the middle. Here the CDR3 reads CAWSLVYRGMDGYTF. Here the CDR3 DNA reads TGTGCCTGGAGTCTGGTTTATAGGGGAATGGATGGCTACACCTTC.

V and J are TRBV19 and TRBJ2-5; TRBD2 agrees at 10 bases. The junction had 9 bases not matched to a gene; V was cut back by 0 bases and J by 2 bases. This CDR3 contains 18 residues. CDR1 and CDR2 (germline): LNHDA, SQIVND (reference sequence). CDR3 region: CASSIDRIAGGTQETQYF. In DNA form, the CDR3 reads TGTGCCAGTAGTATAGATCGGATAGCGGGAGGTACGCAAGAGACCCAGTACTTC.

V and J are TRBV20-1 and TRBJ2-7, with 10 bases fitting TRBD2. The CDR3 runs 11 residues. The V gene's germline CDR1 is DFQATT and CDR2 SNEGSKA (reference sequence). Trimming removed 8 bases from V and 4 bases from J; junction bases left unmatched: 2. The CDR3: CSLAGVYEQYF. The DNA of the CDR3 is TGCAGTCTAGCGGGAGTGTACGAGCAGTACTTC.

The rearrangement uses TRBV19 and TRBJ1-4; D is perhaps TRBD1 (6 bases). Deletions cut 5 bases from V and 8 bases from J, with 18 bases between. The length of the CDR3 is 15 residues. From germline, CDR1 is LNHDA and CDR2 SQIVND (reference sequence). CDR3 in amino acids: CASSDTGFVVEKLFF. The CDR3 region has the DNA TGTGCCAGTAGTGATACAGGGTTCGTGGTGGAAAAACTGTTTTTT.

The gene calls are TRBV18 and TRBJ1-2, with 7 bases identical to TRBD1. The CDR3 runs to 18 residues. The J segment lost 5 bases and the V segment lost 3 bases, leaving 18 bases of the junction unmatched. CDR1 KGHSH and CDR2 LQKENI come from the germline V gene. Written as DNA, the CDR3 is TGTGCCAGCTCACCGAGTTTCGGGGACAGTCGTCCTGCTTATGGCTACACCTTC. As protein: CASSPSFGDSRPAYGYTF.

The gene calls are TRBV28 and TRBJ2-7; D is perhaps TRBD2 (6 bases). This CDR3 is 15 amino acids long. V was cut by 7 bases and J by 2 bases, with 18 bases left in between. Germline V lookup: CDR1 MDHEN, CDR2 SYDVKM. CDR3 in DNA: TGTGCCAGCATCCAGGGACTTCACGCCCCCTACGAGCAGTACTTC. Its translation is CASIQGLHAPYEQYF.

This chain links TRBV7-2 with TRBJ2-7, with D possibly TRBD1 on 6 matching bases. CDR1 is SGHTA, CDR2 FQGNSA, per germline. The CDR3 totals 14 residues. Trimming removed 5 bases from V and 7 bases from J, with 18 bases in between. CDR3 nucleotides: TGTGCCAGCAGCCCTGGAAAGGGGGTTAGGGAGCAGTACTTC. Protein sequence: CASSPGKGVREQYF.

On this clone itself: Other DNA sequences in the sample encode the same CDR3. The chain employs TRBV11-2 and TRBJ2-7; 7 bases fit TRBD1. The V and J ends lost 5 bases and 1 base, in that order; junction bases with no gene match: 2. The CDR3 totals 13 residues. From germline, CDR1 is SGHAT and CDR2 FQNNGV. The CDR3 protein is CASSLGQSYEQYF. In DNA form, the CDR3 reads TGTGCCAGCAGCCTGGGACAGTCCTACGAGCAGTACTTC.

This sequence joins TRBV3-1 (or the pseudogene TRBV3-2) and TRBJ1-5, with D uncertain. Trimming cost V 4 bases and J 3 bases, with 7 bases left between them. The CDR3 has 13 residues. Germline assignment: CDR1 LGHDT and CDR2 YNNKEL (reference sequence). The CDR3 protein is CASSRGDNQPQHF. The CDR3 DNA follows: TGTGCCAGCAGCCGCGGAGACAATCAGCCCCAGCATTTT.

The chain links TRBV19 to TRBJ1-1; maybe TRBD1 (5 bases). The CDR3 totals 17 residues. The germline V gene encodes CDR1 LNHDA and CDR2 SQIVND (reference sequence). Trimming stripped 10 bases from V and 1 base from J, with 25 bases between. CDR3 DNA: TGTGCCATGAGGATCCCGGGGGGGGGACTCGGGAACACTGAAGCTTTCTTT. This codes for CAMRIPGGGLGNTEAFF. Based on the CDR3 plus reference TRBV19 and TRBJ1-1, the full variable domain is DGGITQSPKYLFRKEGQNVTLSCEQNLNHDAMYWYRQDPGQGLRLIYYSQIVNDFQKGDIAEGYSVSREKKESFPLTVTSAQKNPTAFYLCAMRIPGGGLGNTEAFFGQGTRLTVV.

This sequence joins TRBV4-3 and TRBJ2-5; weak D call: TRBD2 (5 bases). From germline, CDR1 is LGHNA and CDR2 YSLEER. Trimming removed 1 base at V and 2 bases at J, with 14 bases between. The CDR3 totals 16 residues. CDR3 nucleotides: TGCGCCAGCAGCCAAGGCCAAGGACTGGGACAAGAGACCCAGTACTTC. Amino acid sequence: CASSQGQGLGQETQYF.

V is TRBV5-4 and J is TRBJ2-2; TRBD1 agrees at 7 bases. The V and J ends lost 4 bases and 6 bases, in that order; junction bases with no gene match: 0. The CDR3 totals 12 residues. CDR1 and CDR2 from the germline V gene are SGHNT and YYREEE (reference sequence). CDR3 amino acids: CASSRGPGELFF. The DNA of the CDR3 is TGTGCCAGCAGCAGGGGGCCCGGGGAGCTGTTTTTT.

This chain connects TRBV7-2 to TRBJ1-1, with D tentatively TRBD1 (6 bases). From germline, CDR1 is SGHTA and CDR2 FQGNSA. V lost 0 bases, J lost 1 base, and 9 bases lay in between. The CDR3 contains 15 residues. DNA of the CDR3: TGTGCCAGCAGCTTAGCTCCCAGGGGGAACACTGAAGCTTTCTTT. This gives the protein CASSLAPRGNTEAFF.

This sequence joins TRBV14 and TRBJ1-4; possible D gene TRBD1, 5 bases. Deletions cut 1 base from V and 0 bases from J, with 15 bases between. Germline V gene sequence: CDR1 SGHDN, CDR2 FVKESK. The CDR3 covers 18 residues. CDR3 region: CASSQVWGRAATNEKLFF. CDR3 sequence (DNA): TGTGCCAGCAGCCAAGTCTGGGGCAGGGCCGCAACTAATGAAAAACTGTTTTTT.

V usage is TRBV4-2 and J usage is TRBJ2-2; D might be TRBD1 (6 bases). The CDR3 is made up of 16 amino acids. The germline gives CDR1 LGHNA, CDR2 YNFKEQ. Trimming cost V 1 base and J 0 bases, with 9 bases left between them. The CDR3 here is CASSQGGPANTGELFF. The CDR3 DNA sequence: TGTGCCAGCAGCCAAGGGGGGCCTGCGAACACCGGGGAGCTGTTTTTT.

Written as DNA, the CDR3 is TGTGCCAGTAGTCAACACCGGGACAATGAGCAGTTCTTC. Encoded protein: CASSQHRDNEQFF. The V gene is TRBV19, the J gene TRBJ2-1, with no clear D. CDR1 and CDR2 from the germline V gene are LNHDA and SQIVND (reference sequence). Trimming removed 5 bases from V and 5 bases from J, with 10 bases in between. This CDR3 region has 13 residues.

The chain carries TRBV28 and TRBJ1-6, with TRBD1 matching over 8 bases. The CDR3 is 15 residues long. The V gene's germline CDR1 is MDHEN and CDR2 SYDVKM. The J segment lost 0 bases and the V segment lost 7 bases, leaving 2 bases of the junction unmatched. CDR3 sequence (DNA): TGTGCCAGCACCACAGGGGGCTCCTATAATTCACCCCTCCACTTT. It encodes CASTTGGSYNSPLHF.

The chain links TRBV4-1 to TRBJ1-6, with 8 bases lining up with TRBD1. The germline gives CDR1 MGHRA, CDR2 YSYEKL. This CDR3 is built from 15 residues. The junction had 1 base not matched to a gene; V was cut back by 0 bases and J by 6 bases. The chain's CDR3 is CASSQDRGPNSPLHF. In nucleotides, the CDR3 is TGCGCCAGCAGCCAAGACAGGGGGCCTAATTCACCCCTCCACTTT.

The V call is TRBV14, the J call TRBJ1-1; no firm D call. The CDR3 has 14 amino acids. Germline V gives CDR1 SGHDN, CDR2 FVKESK. The V end lost 3 bases, the J end lost 4 bases, and 12 bases lay between the germline ends. CDR3 region: CASSHQMGSTEAFF. In nucleotides, the CDR3 is TGTGCCAGCAGCCATCAGATGGGGAGCACTGAAGCTTTCTTT.

With regard to this clone: The same CDR3 arises from other DNA sequences in this sample as well. The chain combines TRBV5-1 with TRBJ1-1; maybe TRBD1 (5 bases). V was cut by 2 bases and J by 1 base, with 9 bases left in between. CDR1 is SGHRS and CDR2 is YFSETQ in the germline V gene. The CDR3 has 14 residues. The CDR3 loop reads CASSLGTANTEAFF. The CDR3 DNA reads TGCGCCAGCAGCTTAGGGACTGCGAACACTGAAGCTTTCTTT.

J is TRBJ2-2 and V is TRBV3-1 (or the pseudogene TRBV3-2), with 13 bases fitting TRBD2. Unmatched junction bases numbered 11, after V lost 4 bases and J lost 3 bases. CDR1 is LGHDT, CDR2 YNNKEL, per germline (reference sequence). The CDR3 extends over 19 amino acids. CDR3 protein: CASSPPQTSGRGYTGELFF. Here the CDR3 DNA reads TGTGCCAGCAGCCCCCCCCAAACTAGCGGGAGGGGGTACACCGGGGAGCTGTTTTTT.

The chain recombines TRBV7-2 with TRBJ2-7; perhaps TRBD2 as D (5 bases). Trimming shortened V by 5 bases and J by 4 bases, and 15 bases separated the two germline ends. Germline V gives CDR1 SGHTA, CDR2 FQGNSA. CDR3 size: 14 residues. CDR3 sequence (DNA): TGTGCCAGCAGCGCAAGAATAGCGAGTTACGAGCAGTACTTC. It is translated as CASSARIASYEQYF.

This chain links TRBV6-1 with TRBJ1-2, with D possibly being TRBD1 (5 bases). There are 13 residues in the CDR3. CDR1 is MNHNS, CDR2 SASEGT, per germline. Between the trimmed V and J ends, which lost 2 bases and 7 bases, there was a span of 11 bases. For the CDR3, the DNA is TGTGCCAGCAGTGAAAGCAGGGTACGTGGCTACACCTTC. Protein product: CASSESRVRGYTF.

CDR3 in amino acids: CASSQGFSLPQETQYF. DNA of the CDR3: TGCGCCAGCAGCCAAGGGTTTTCACTACCTCAAGAGACCCAGTACTTC. The rearrangement links TRBV4-1 to TRBJ2-5, with D uncertain. Germline V gene data show CDR1 as MGHRA and CDR2 as YSYEKL. The CDR3 is made up of 16 amino acids. The V gene lost 1 base and the J gene lost 2 bases, with 14 bases spanning the gap.

This rearrangement joins TRBV7-2 to TRBJ2-7; 7 positions agree with TRBD1. The germline V gene encodes CDR1 SGHTA and CDR2 FQGNSA. The trim removed 5 bases at V and 3 bases at J, leaving 7 bases unmatched. The CDR3 is made up of 14 amino acids. The CDR3 nucleotides read TGTGCCAGCAGCGCCCGGGACAGAATCTACGAGCAGTACTTC. Amino acids: CASSARDRIYEQYF.

The V call is TRBV3-1 (or the pseudogene TRBV3-2), the J call TRBJ1-1, with D possibly TRBD1 on 5 matching bases. CDR1 LGHDT and CDR2 YNNKEL come from the germline V gene (reference sequence). Trimming took 2 bases from V and 1 from J, leaving 8 bases between them. The CDR3 is 14 residues long. This chain's CDR3 is CASSQNTGNTEAFF. The CDR3 bases are TGTGCCAGCAGCCAAAATACAGGGAACACTGAAGCTTTCTTT.

V usage is TRBV27 and J usage is TRBJ1-5; 7 nucleotides match TRBD1. With 4 bases clipped from V and 5 bases from J, the junction kept 8 bases outside the gene matches. Germline loops: CDR1 MNHEY, CDR2 SMNVEV (reference sequence). The CDR3 runs 15 residues. This chain's CDR3 is CASSSNRQGDQPQHF. The CDR3 DNA reads TGTGCCAGCAGTTCGAATAGACAGGGCGATCAGCCCCAGCATTTT.

This clone appeared a single time. The chain employs TRBV7-2 and TRBJ1-6; D is undetermined. Trimming shortened V by 4 bases and J by 0 bases, and 13 bases separated the two germline ends. The germline CDR1 and CDR2 sequences are SGHTA and FQGNSA. There are 17 residues in the CDR3. The CDR3 reads CASSSPQLGSYNSPLHF. The CDR3 DNA reads as TGTGCCAGCAGCTCGCCACAGTTAGGCTCCTATAATTCACCCCTCCACTTT.